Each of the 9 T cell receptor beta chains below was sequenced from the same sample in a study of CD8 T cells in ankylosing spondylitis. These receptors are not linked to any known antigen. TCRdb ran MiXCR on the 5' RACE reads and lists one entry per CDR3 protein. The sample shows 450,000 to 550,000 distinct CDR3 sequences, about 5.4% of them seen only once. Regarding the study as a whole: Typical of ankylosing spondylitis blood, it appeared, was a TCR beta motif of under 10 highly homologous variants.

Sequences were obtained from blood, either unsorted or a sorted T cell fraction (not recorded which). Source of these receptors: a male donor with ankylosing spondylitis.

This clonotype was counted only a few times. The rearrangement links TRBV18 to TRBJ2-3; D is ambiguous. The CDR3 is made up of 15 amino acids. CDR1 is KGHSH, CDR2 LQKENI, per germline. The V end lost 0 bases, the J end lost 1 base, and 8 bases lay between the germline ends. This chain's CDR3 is CASSPPTAGTDTQYF. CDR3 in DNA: TGTGCCAGCTCACCACCCACCGCCGGCACAGATACGCAGTATTTT.

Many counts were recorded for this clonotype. CDR3 nucleotide sequence: TGCGCCAGCAGCTTGGAGCGGGTCACAGATACGCAGTATTTT. Translated: CASSLERVTDTQYF. V usage is TRBV5-1 and J usage is TRBJ2-3, with a tentative D call TRBD2 (6 bases). The V end was cut by 0 bases, the J end by 2 bases, with 7 bases between. This CDR3 contains 14 residues. Germline-derived CDR1 and CDR2 are SGHRS and YFSETQ.

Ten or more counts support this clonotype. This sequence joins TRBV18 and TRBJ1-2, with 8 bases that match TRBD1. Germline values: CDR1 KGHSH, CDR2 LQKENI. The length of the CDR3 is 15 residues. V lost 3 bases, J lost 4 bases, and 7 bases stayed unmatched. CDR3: CASSPRDRPGYGYTF. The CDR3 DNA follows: TGTGCCAGCTCACCGAGGGACAGGCCCGGCTATGGCTACACCTTC.

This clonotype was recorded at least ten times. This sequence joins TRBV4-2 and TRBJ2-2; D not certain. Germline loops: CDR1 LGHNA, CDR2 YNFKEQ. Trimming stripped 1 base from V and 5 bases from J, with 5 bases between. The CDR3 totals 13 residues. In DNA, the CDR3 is TGTGCCAGCAGCCAAGGACTTACCGGGGAGCTGTTTTTT. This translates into CASSQGLTGELFF.

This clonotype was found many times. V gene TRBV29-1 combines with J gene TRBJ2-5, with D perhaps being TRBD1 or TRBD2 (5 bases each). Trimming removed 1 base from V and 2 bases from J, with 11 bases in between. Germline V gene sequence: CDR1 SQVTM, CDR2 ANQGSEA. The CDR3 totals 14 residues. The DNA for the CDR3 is TGCAGCGTTGAAGGGGGGACGTTACAAGAGACCCAGTACTTC. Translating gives CSVEGGTLQETQYF.

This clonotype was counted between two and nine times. The CDR3 here is CASSPGQVPGNTIYF. The CDR3 DNA reads as TGTGCCAGCTCACCGGGACAGGTCCCTGGAAACACCATATATTTT. The chain has TRBV18 and TRBJ1-3; 8 bases match TRBD1. This CDR3 spans 15 amino acids. Per germline, CDR1 KGHSH and CDR2 LQKENI. Trimming at V came to 3 bases and at J to 2 bases, leaving 3 bases not matched to a gene.

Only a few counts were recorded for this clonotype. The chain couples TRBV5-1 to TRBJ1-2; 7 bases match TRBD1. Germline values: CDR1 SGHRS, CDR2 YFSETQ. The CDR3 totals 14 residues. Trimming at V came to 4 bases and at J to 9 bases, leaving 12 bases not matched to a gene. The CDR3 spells CASSGGDSLESYTF. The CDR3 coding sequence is TGCGCCAGCAGCGGGGGGGACAGCCTAGAGAGCTACACCTTC. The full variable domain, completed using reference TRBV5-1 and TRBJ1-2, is KAGVTQTPRYLIKTRGQQVTLSCSPISGHRSVSWYQQTPGQGLQFLFEYFSETQRNKGNFPGRFSGRQFSNSRSEMNVSTLELGDSALYLCASSGGDSLESYTFGSGTRLTVV.

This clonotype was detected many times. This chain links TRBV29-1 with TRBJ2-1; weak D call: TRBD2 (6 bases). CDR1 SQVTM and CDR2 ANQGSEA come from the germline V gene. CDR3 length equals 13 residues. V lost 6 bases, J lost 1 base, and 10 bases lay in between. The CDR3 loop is CSVLRGSYNEQFF. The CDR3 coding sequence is TGCAGCGTGCTTCGGGGGTCCTACAATGAGCAGTTCTTC.

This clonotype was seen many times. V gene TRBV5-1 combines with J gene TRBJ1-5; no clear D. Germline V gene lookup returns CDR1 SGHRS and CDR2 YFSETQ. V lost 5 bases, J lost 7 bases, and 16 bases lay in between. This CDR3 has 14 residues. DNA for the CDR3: TGCGCCAGCAGTCTACTCGGCCCCGGACAGCCCCAGCATTTT. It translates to CASSLLGPGQPQHF. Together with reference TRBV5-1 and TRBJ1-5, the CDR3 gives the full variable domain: KAGVTQTPRYLIKTRGQQVTLSCSPISGHRSVSWYQQTPGQGLQFLFEYFSETQRNKGNFPGRFSGRQFSNSRSEMNVSTLELGDSALYLCASSLLGPGQPQHFGDGTRLSIL.